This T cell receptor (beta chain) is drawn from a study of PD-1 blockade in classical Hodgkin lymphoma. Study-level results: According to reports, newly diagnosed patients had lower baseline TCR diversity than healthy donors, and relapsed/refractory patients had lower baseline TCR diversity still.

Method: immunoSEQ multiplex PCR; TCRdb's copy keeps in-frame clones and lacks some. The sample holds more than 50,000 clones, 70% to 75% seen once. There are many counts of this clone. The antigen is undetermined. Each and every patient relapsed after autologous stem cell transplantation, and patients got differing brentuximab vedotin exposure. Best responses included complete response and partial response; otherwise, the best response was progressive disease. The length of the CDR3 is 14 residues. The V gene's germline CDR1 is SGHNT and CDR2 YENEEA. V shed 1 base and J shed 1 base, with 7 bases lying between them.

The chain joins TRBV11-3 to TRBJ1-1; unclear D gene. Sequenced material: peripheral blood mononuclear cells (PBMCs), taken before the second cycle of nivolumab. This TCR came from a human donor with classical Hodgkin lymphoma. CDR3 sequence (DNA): TGTGCCAGCAGCTTAGCGTCGGGGAACACTGAAGCTTTCTTT. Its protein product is CASSLASGNTEAFF.